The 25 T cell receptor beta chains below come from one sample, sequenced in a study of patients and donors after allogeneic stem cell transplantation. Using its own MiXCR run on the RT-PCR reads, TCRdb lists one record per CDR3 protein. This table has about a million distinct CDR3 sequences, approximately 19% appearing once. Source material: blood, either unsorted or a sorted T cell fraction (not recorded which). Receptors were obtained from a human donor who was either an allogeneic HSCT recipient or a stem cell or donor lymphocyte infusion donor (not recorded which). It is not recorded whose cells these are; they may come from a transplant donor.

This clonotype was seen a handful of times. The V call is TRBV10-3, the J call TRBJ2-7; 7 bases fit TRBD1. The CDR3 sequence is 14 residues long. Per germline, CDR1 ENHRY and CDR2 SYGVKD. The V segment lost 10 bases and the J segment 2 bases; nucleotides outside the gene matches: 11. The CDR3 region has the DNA TGTGCCACCCACACCCGGGACAGTACCTACGAGCAGTACTTC. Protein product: CATHTRDSTYEQYF.

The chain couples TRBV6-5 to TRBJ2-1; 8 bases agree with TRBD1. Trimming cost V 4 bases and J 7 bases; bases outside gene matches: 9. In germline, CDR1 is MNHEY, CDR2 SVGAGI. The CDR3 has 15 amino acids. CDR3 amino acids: CASSSRQGMSNEQFF. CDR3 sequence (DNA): TGTGCCAGCAGTTCCCGACAGGGGATGAGTAATGAGCAGTTCTTC.

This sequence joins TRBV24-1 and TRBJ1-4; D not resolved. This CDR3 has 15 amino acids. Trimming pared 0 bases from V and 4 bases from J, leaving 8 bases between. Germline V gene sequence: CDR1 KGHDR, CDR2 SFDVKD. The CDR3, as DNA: TGTGCCACCAGTGATTTGCGGCACCGTAATGAAAAACTGTTTTTT. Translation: CATSDLRHRNEKLFF.

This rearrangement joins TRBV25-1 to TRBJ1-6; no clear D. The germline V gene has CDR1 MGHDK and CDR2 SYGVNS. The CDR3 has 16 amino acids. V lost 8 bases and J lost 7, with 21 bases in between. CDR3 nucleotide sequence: TGTGCCAGCTCTCCCTGGATGAGTGTGAAGAATTCACCCCTCCACTTT. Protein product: CASSPWMSVKNSPLHF.

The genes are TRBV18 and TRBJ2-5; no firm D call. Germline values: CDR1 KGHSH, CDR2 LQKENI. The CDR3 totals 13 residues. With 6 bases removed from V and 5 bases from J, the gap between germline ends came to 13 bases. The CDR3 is CASSGRIRETQYF. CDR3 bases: TGTGCCAGCTCCGGCCGGATTCGGGAGACCCAGTACTTC.

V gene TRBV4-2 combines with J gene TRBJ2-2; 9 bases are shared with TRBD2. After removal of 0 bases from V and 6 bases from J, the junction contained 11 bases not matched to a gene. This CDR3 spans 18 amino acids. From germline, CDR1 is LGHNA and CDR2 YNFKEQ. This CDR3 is CASSQDRRQREVAGELFF. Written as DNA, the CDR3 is TGTGCCAGCAGCCAAGATCGAAGGCAGCGGGAGGTTGCCGGGGAGCTGTTTTTT.

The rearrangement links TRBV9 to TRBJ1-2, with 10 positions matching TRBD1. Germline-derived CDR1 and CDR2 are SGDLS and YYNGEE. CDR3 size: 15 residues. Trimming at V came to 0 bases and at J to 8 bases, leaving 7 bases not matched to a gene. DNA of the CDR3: TGTGCCAGCAGCGTAGCGACCTGGGACAGGGGCGGCTACACCTTC. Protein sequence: CASSVATWDRGGYTF.

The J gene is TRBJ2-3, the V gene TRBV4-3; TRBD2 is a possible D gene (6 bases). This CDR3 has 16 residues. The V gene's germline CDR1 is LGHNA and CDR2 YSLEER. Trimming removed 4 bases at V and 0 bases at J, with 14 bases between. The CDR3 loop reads CASSLSPGDSTDTQYF. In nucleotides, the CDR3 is TGCGCCAGCAGCCTTAGTCCGGGAGATAGCACAGATACGCAGTATTTT.

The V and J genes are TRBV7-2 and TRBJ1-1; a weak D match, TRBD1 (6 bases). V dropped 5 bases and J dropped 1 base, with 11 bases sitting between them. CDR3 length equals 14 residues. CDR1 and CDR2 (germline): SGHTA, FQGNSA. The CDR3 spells CASSRGHPNTEAFF. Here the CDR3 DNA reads TGTGCCAGCAGCCGGGGACATCCGAACACTGAAGCTTTCTTT.

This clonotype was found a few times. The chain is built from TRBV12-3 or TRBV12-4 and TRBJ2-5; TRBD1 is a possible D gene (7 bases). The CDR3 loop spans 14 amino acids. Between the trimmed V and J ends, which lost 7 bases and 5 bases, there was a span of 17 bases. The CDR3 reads CASTRLGGAETQYF. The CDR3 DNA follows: TGTGCCAGCACCCGACTAGGGGGCGCGGAGACCCAGTACTTC.

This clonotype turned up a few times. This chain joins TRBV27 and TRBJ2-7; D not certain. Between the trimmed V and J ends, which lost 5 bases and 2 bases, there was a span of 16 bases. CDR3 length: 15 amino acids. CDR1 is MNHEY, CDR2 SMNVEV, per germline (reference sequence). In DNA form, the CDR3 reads TGTGCCAGCAGTCCCCTGGGAAGTACCGCCTACGAGCAGTACTTC. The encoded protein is CASSPLGSTAYEQYF.

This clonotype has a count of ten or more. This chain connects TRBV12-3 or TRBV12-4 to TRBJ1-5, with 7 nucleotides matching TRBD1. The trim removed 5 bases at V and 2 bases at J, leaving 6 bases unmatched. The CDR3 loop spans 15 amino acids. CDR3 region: CASSPQGGGNQPQHF. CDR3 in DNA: TGTGCCAGCAGTCCTCAGGGGGGAGGCAATCAGCCCCAGCATTTT.

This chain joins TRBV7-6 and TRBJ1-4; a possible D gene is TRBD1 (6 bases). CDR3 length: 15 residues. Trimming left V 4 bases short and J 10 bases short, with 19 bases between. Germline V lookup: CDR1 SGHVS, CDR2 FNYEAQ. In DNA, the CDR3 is TGTGCCAGCAGCTCGACAGGCGGGGCAAGGGGAAAACTGTTTTTT. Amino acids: CASSSTGGARGKLFF.

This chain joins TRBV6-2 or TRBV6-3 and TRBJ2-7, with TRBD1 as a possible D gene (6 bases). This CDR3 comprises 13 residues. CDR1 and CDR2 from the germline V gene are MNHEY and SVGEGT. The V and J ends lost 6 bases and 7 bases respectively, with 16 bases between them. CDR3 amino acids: CASRPTPGQEQYF. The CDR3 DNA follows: TGTGCCAGCAGACCCACCCCCGGACAGGAGCAGTACTTC.

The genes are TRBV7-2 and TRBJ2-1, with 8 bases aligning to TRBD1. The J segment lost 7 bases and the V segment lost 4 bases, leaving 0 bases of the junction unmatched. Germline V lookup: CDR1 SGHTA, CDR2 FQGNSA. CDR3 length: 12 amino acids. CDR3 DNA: TGTGCCAGCAGCTGGACAGGGAATGAGCAGTTCTTC. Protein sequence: CASSWTGNEQFF.

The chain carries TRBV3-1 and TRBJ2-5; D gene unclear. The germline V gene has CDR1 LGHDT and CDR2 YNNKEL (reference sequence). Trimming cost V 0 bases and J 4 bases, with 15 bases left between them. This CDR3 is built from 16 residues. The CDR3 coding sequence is TGTGCCAGCAGCCAAGAGGTCCCAGTGTTGGGAGAGACCCAGTACTTC. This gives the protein CASSQEVPVLGETQYF.

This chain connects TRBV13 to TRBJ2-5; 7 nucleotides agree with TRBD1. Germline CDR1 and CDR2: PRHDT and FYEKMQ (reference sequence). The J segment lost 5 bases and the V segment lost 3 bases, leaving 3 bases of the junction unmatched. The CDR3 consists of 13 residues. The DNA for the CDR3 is TGTGCCAGCAGCTTCACAGGGGTTGAGACCCAGTACTTC. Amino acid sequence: CASSFTGVETQYF. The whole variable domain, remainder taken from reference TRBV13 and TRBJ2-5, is AAGVIQSPRHLIKEKRETATLKCYPIPRHDTVYWYQQGPGQDPQFLISFYEKMQSDKGSIPDRFSAQQFSDYHSELNMSSLELGDSALYFCASSFTGVETQYFGPGTRLLVL.

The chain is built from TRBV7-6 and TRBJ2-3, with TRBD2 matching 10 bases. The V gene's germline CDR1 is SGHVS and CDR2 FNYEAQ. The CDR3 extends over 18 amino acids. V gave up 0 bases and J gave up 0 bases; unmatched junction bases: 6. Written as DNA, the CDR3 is TGTGCCAGCAGCTTAGCGCGGAAGCGGGAGGGCAGCACAGATACGCAGTATTTT. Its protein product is CASSLARKREGSTDTQYF.

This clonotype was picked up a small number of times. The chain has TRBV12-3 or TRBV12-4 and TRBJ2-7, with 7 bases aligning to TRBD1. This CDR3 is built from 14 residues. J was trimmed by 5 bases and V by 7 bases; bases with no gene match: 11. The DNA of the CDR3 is TGTGCCAGCACCCTAGACAGGGAGTACAACGAGCAGTACTTC. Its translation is CASTLDREYNEQYF.

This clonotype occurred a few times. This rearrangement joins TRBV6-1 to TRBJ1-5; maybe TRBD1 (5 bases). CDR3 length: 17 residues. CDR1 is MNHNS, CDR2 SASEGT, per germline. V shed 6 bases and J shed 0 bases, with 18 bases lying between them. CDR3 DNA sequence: TGTGCCAGCAGCGTCGCCGGTGGACAATATAGCAATCAGCCCCAGCATTTT. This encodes CASSVAGGQYSNQPQHF.

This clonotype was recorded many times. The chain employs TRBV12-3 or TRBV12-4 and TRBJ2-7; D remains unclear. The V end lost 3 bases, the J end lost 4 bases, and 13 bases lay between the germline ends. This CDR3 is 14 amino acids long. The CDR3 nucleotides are TGTGCCAGCAGTTTGGTTGGGCAAACTTACGAGCAGTACTTC. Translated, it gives CASSLVGQTYEQYF.

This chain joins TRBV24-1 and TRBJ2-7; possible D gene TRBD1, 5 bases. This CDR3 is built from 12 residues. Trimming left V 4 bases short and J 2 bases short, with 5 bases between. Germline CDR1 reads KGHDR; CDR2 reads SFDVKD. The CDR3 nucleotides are TGTGCCACCAGTGACAGGGCCTACGAGCAGTACTTC. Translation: CATSDRAYEQYF.

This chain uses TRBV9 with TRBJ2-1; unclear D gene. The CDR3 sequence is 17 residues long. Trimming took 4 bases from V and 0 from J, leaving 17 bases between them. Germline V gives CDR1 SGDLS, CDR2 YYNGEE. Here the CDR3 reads CASSPLGRPSSYNEQFF. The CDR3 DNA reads TGTGCCAGCAGCCCCCTAGGCCGGCCGAGCTCCTACAATGAGCAGTTCTTC.

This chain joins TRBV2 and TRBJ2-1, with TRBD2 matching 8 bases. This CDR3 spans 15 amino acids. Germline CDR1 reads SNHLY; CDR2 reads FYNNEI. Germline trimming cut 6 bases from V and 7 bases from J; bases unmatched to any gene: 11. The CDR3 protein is CASRAGGAITNEQFF. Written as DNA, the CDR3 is TGTGCCAGCAGAGCCGGGGGGGCCATTACGAATGAGCAGTTCTTC.

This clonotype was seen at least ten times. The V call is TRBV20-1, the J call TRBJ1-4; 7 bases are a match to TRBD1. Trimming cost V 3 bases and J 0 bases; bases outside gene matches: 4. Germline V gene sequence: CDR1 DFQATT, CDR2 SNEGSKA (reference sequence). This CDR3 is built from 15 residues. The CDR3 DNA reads TGCAGTGCTAGCGGACAGGCCGCAACTAATGAAAAACTGTTTTTT. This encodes CSASGQAATNEKLFF.